One sample yielded the 14 T cell receptor beta chains listed below, sequenced in a study of blood T cell repertoires in COVID-19 (dated by TCRdb to the early 2020s). Library generation was performed with the immunoSEQ multiplex PCR assay. TCRdb's version of the immuneACCESS table is confined to in-frame rearrangements and falls short of the full clone set. An unresolved V gene accounts for under half of the shortfall where checked; the remainder is of unknown origin. Across this sample there are roughly 70,000 clones, with approximately 88% seen only once. 6.4% of the sample is taken by the ten largest. The specimen sequenced was peripheral blood. The receptor source for this set is a woman in her 70s with acute or convalescent COVID-19.

The rearrangement links TRBV7-2 to TRBJ2-5; D not resolved. The germline V and J ends were trimmed by 3 bases and 5 bases, with 7 bases remaining between them. Germline V gene lookup returns CDR1 SGHTA and CDR2 FQGNSA. The CDR3 extends over 12 amino acids. The CDR3 reads CASSFLPETQYF. CDR3 sequence (DNA): TGTGCCAGCAGCTTCCTCCCGGAGACCCAGTACTTC.

The genes are TRBV25-1 and TRBJ2-3, with D maybe TRBD2 (5 bases). This CDR3 has 14 residues. Trimming pared 4 bases from V and 3 bases from J, leaving 11 bases between. Germline V lookup: CDR1 MGHDK, CDR2 SYGVNS. The chain's CDR3 is CASSGIASTDTQYF. CDR3 sequence (DNA): TGTGCCAGCAGTGGGATAGCGAGTACAGATACGCAGTATTTT. Drawing the rest from reference TRBV25-1 and TRBJ2-3, the complete variable domain is EADIYQTPRYLVIGTGKKITLECSQTMGHDKMYWYQQDPGMELHLIHYSYGVNSTEKGDLSSESTVSRIRTEHFPLTLESARPSHTSQYLCASSGIASTDTQYFGPGTRLTVL.

This clone was detected only a few times. The V gene is TRBV27, the J gene TRBJ2-1, with 8 nucleotides matching TRBD1. Trimming cost V 2 bases and J 1 base; bases outside gene matches: 4. Germline V lookup: CDR1 MNHEY, CDR2 SMNVEV (reference sequence). The CDR3 sequence is 16 residues long. The CDR3 DNA sequence: TGTGCCAGCAGTTTAGCAGGGGGCGCATCCTACAATGAGCAGTTCTTC. Translated: CASSLAGGASYNEQFF.

This clone was detected once. The chain combines TRBV7-3 with TRBJ2-1, with D perhaps TRBD2 (5 bases). The ends were cut back, 2 bases at V and 0 bases at J, with 5 bases in the middle. CDR1 SGHTA and CDR2 FQGTGA come from the germline V gene. The CDR3 is made up of 14 amino acids. This CDR3 is CASSLGSSYNEQFF. The CDR3 coding sequence is TGTGCCAGCAGCTTAGGGAGCTCCTACAATGAGCAGTTCTTC.

The gene calls are TRBV9 and TRBJ1-2; TRBD1 agrees at 7 bases. The CDR3 is 15 residues long. Germline lookup yields CDR1 SGDLS and CDR2 YYNGEE. V shed 3 bases and J 4 bases; nucleotides not matched to a gene: 9. DNA for the CDR3: TGTGCCAGCAGCGAGCCCGGTGGGACAGCCTATGGCTACACCTTC. This encodes CASSEPGGTAYGYTF.

The chain has TRBV5-8 and TRBJ2-1, with D perhaps TRBD2 (5 bases). This CDR3 region has 13 residues. V shed 2 bases and J shed 6 bases, with 9 bases lying between them. Germline V gene data show CDR1 as SGHTS and CDR2 as YDEGEE. CDR3 nucleotides: TGTGCCAGCAGCTTCGGGGAGCCCAATGAGCAGTTCTTC. Its translation is CASSFGEPNEQFF. The variable domain in full, completed from reference TRBV5-8 and TRBJ2-1, reads EAGVTQSPTHLIKTRGQQATLRCSPISGHTSVYWYQQALGLGLQFLLWYDEGEERNRGNFPPRFSGRQFPNYSSELNVNALELEDSALYLCASSFGEPNEQFFGPGTRLTVL.

V and J are TRBV28 and TRBJ1-4; D gene ambiguous. This CDR3 contains 15 residues. V was cut by 6 bases and J by 2 bases, with 13 bases left in between. Germline V lookup: CDR1 MDHEN, CDR2 SYDVKM. The CDR3 region has the DNA TGTGCCAGCAGCTTAGCGGGTGATACTAATGAAAAACTGTTTTTT. Protein: CASSLAGDTNEKLFF.

The J gene is TRBJ1-6, the V gene TRBV6-2 or TRBV6-3, with TRBD1 matching over 9 bases. This CDR3 has 15 amino acids. Germline-derived CDR1 and CDR2 are MNHEY and SVGEGT. Trimming cost V 4 bases and J 10 bases; bases outside gene matches: 8. DNA for the CDR3: TGTGCCAGCAGTTCCTCCGGGACAGGGAGGTCACCCCTCCACTTT. Its protein is CASSSSGTGRSPLHF.

The genes are TRBV5-1 and TRBJ1-6; TRBD1 might be the D (6 bases). This CDR3 contains 20 residues. V gave up 1 base and J gave up 0 bases, with 20 bases separating them. Germline CDR1 is SGHRS and CDR2 is YFSETQ. The CDR3 spells CASSLRTVVRTSSYNSPLHF. In DNA form, the CDR3 reads TGCGCCAGCAGCTTGCGGACAGTTGTCCGCACCAGCTCCTATAATTCACCCCTCCACTTT. Variable domain in full (rest from reference TRBV5-1 and TRBJ1-6): KAGVTQTPRYLIKTRGQQVTLSCSPISGHRSVSWYQQTPGQGLQFLFEYFSETQRNKGNFPGRFSGRQFSNSRSEMNVSTLELGDSALYLCASSLRTVVRTSSYNSPLHFGNGTRLTVT.

The genes are TRBV19 and TRBJ2-1; 10 bases map to TRBD2. With V trimmed by 0 bases and J by 6 bases, 8 bases remained unmatched. CDR3 length: 17 residues. Germline values: CDR1 LNHDA, CDR2 SQIVND (reference sequence). DNA for the CDR3: TGTGCCAGTAGTATAGACCTAGCGGGAGCGGGTGGCAATGAGCAGTTCTTC. This translates into CASSIDLAGAGGNEQFF.

This chain joins TRBV5-1 and TRBJ1-5, with D possibly being TRBD1 (5 bases). CDR3 size: 15 residues. Looked up from germline, CDR1 is SGHRS and CDR2 is YFSETQ. The germline V and J ends were trimmed by 4 bases and 7 bases, with 18 bases remaining between them. In nucleotides, the CDR3 is TGCGCCAGCAGCCCAACAGGCGCGGCGGACCAGCCCCAGCATTTT. Encoded protein: CASSPTGAADQPQHF.

This chain uses TRBV7-2 with TRBJ2-5, with TRBD2 matching over 7 bases. The CDR3 spans 14 residues. J lost 7 bases, V lost 8 bases, and 13 bases had no gene match. Germline CDR1 is SGHTA and CDR2 is FQGNSA. CDR3 loop: CASDSKGGRGTQYF. Here the CDR3 DNA reads TGTGCCAGCGACAGTAAGGGAGGGCGGGGGACCCAGTACTTC.

This chain uses TRBV25-1 with TRBJ1-1, with D unresolved. The CDR3 consists of 14 residues. Trimming took off 3 bases at V and 1 base at J, with 9 bases between the two ends. CDR1 and CDR2 from the germline V gene are MGHDK and SYGVNS. The CDR3 bases are TGTGCCAGCAGTGACGGAGGGTCGAACACTGAAGCTTTCTTT. It is translated as CASSDGGSNTEAFF.

The count of this clone is one. The chain employs TRBV28 and TRBJ2-2; D is perhaps TRBD1 (6 bases). Trimming shortened V by 3 bases and J by 3 bases, and 14 bases separated the two germline ends. CDR1 MDHEN and CDR2 SYDVKM come from the germline V gene. The CDR3 runs 16 residues. CDR3 residues: CASSFGQGIDTGELFF. The CDR3 DNA reads as TGTGCCAGCAGTTTCGGTCAGGGGATTGACACCGGGGAGCTGTTTTTT.